This T cell receptor beta chain comes out of a study of regulatory T cells in long-lasting Graves disease (dated by TCRdb to the early 2020s). Describing the broader study: Newly diagnosed Graves' disease patients had taken antithyroid drugs for less than 3 months. A total of around 35 samples underwent TCR sequencing, from some 13 patients with persistent Graves' disease and 20 patients with newly diagnosed Graves' disease. Peripheral blood TCR sequencing and RNA sequencing compared persistent Graves' disease patients with newly diagnosed Graves' disease patients. The study took place in China and was registered as a clinical trial. The study at large found these results: Sequencing and analysis were limited to the TCR beta chain. The study examined only peripheral blood because the primary lesion, thyroid tissue, could not be accessed. Persistent Graves' disease patients showed lower TCR Shannon entropy and fewer highly expanded clones than newly diagnosed patients, suggesting clonal expansion. The authors noted that the small sample size was a limitation that may lower accuracy. Persistent patients shared more public clonotypes among themselves (2,741) than newly diagnosed patients did (more than 950). Persistent disease showed preferential use of TRBV28, TRBJ1-2 and TRBJ2-5, whereas newly diagnosed disease favored TRBV20-1 and TRBJ2-1.

The protocol used for the library was multiplex PCR. Instrument used: Illumina HiSeq 4000. CDR3 regions were amplified by Arm-PCR with iRepertoire HTBI primers to construct TCR beta libraries. PCR products were gel purified before sequencing. The original methods were these. Across samples, 55 to 80 TRBV and 12 to 15 TRBJ segments were identified and used for gene usage analysis of CDR3 amino acid clonotypes. COPE and FqMerger were used to merge filtered high-quality paired reads into contigs. BLAST was used to align contigs to IMGT TRBV, TRBD and TRBJ reference genes, and CDR3 was defined according to IMGT. Highly expanded clones were defined as clonotypes with a frequency above 0.1%. Shannon entropy was used to measure repertoire diversity, and the Gini coefficient was used to measure V-J evenness. A clonotype found in more than one individual was treated as public. In TCRdb, the public reads were trimmed at Q25 with fastp and aligned with MiXCR, with productive beta chains retained. Entries that share a CDR3 protein sequence are merged under the most common genes and DNA. The V and J calls follow TCRdb's processing rather than the paper's. Across this sample there are 440,000 or so distinct CDR3 sequences, with approximately 15% seen only once. Roughly a sixth of the sample is held by the ten biggest clonotypes.

Based on the germline V gene, the CDR1 and CDR2 sequences are SQVTM and ANQGSEA. Relative to germline, V is missing 2 bases and J is missing 4 bases, with 9 bases of the junction outside any gene match. Inclusive of the bounding cysteine and phenylalanine, the CDR3 is 15 residues long. The kept DNA is CDR3 alone, 45 bases in frame from the first base. What this sample's time point label stands for: newly diagnosed GD, antithyroid drugs for less than 3 months. RNA was extracted from PBMCs in TRIzol for both TCR sequencing and RNA sequencing. Graves' disease was diagnosed according to American Thyroid Association guidelines. The patients came from an endocrinology department in Xi'an, China. Each patient gave roughly 10 milliliters of peripheral blood, collected in an EDTA anticoagulant tube. Ficoll Paque Plus density gradient separation was used to isolate PBMCs, and no further T cell sorting was done. An Agilent 2100 Bioanalyzer and agarose gel were used to check RNA quality, and a NanoDrop 2000 was used to measure RNA concentration.

Turning to this clonotype: Which antigen it targets is not known. The sample holds no much larger clone one base away, and base qualities are not on file.

A further study also used this sample, focusing on T cells in Graves' hyperthyroidism and ophthalmopathy. As the second paper documents: Stable Graves' hyperthyroidism was defined as no progression to ophthalmopathy during 18 months of follow-up. Hyperthyroidism patients were newly diagnosed, with disease duration under 2 months, and aged 18 to 65 years. Patients with uncontrolled infections, other autoimmune diseases, pregnancy or lactation were excluded. Diagnoses were established on the basis of clinical symptoms, serum thyroxine and TRAb, thyroid ultrasound, and orbital computed tomography. The TCR CDR3 was subjected to a first round of RT-PCR using the HTBI primer set and the Qiagen OneStep RT-PCR kit. Most expanded thyroid clonotypes (frequency above 0.001) were also detected in blood, a finding suggesting that blood repertoires may reflect thyroid immune responses. A 13 V-J signature model separated ophthalmopathy from stable hyperthyroidism, with roughly 88% sensitivity and 81.08% specificity in cross-validation and 80%/75% in testing. During validation, the model predicted progression to ophthalmopathy a median of around 6 months ahead of onset, with more than 60% sensitivity and 72% to 85% specificity. To identify TCR V-J signatures that set the groups apart, the researchers used a discovery cohort of more than 95 patients, made up of roughly 40 with Graves' ophthalmopathy and some 60 with stable Graves' hyperthyroidism. An independent validation cohort of about 20 hyperthyroidism patients and 17 patients who later progressed to ophthalmopathy tested prospective prediction of ophthalmopathy. The approximately 100 discovery patients were divided at random into training and test sets in a 7:3 ratio. The study also compared thyroid tissue and blood T-cell repertoires from five or six Graves' hyperthyroidism patients. After blood sampling, hyperthyroidism patients were treated with methimazole at a starting dose of 30 mg daily, and ophthalmopathy patients were treated with high-dose intravenous methylprednisolone. The libraries were constructed in a second round of multiplex PCR and then size-selected and purified. Libraries were sequenced paired-end with 100 bp reads on an Illumina HiSeq2000. SOAPnuke was used to process the raw data, throwing out any read that contained adapters or uncalled bases, had a mean Phred below 15, or lacked an exact constant-primer or identifier match. High-quality paired reads were merged with COPE v1.2.5, and unique nucleotide sequences were defined as clonotypes. MiTCR v1.1 was used to align clonotypes to the IMGT TRBV, TRBD and TRBJ reference segments. The analysis included only V-J combinations with a frequency above 0.0001, which together covered 99% to 99.2% of the repertoires. A TCS score was defined as the ratio of F50 (clonal expansion) to E x V (chaos), with BLOSUM62-based TCRdist applied between CDR3 peptides within each V-J. Welch's t-statistics and random forest reduced around 510 V-J features to 13, which were used in a naive Bayes classifier (R e1071). No statistical method was used to fix the sample size in advance, and group allocation was not hidden from the investigators. The paper describes TCR Vbeta CDR3 sequencing of about 140 peripheral blood samples, made up of approximately 40 ophthalmopathy patients, 70 to 75 hyperthyroidism patients and roughly 17 progressor patients.

The receptor comes from a young woman with Graves disease. Donor details come from another sample of the same person, matched by shared clones. The V gene is TRBV29-1 and the J gene is TRBJ1-2; 8 bases in the middle match TRBD1. The source material was peripheral blood mononuclear cells (PBMCs), sampled at new diagnosis, from a patient treated with antithyroid drugs. In nucleotides, the sequence is TGCAGCGTTGAAAAGCCTGGGACAGGTCTCTATGGCTACACCTTC. It specifies CSVEKPGTGLYGYTF.